This T cell receptor (beta chain) was sequenced in a study of vaccination and CD4 T cells after COVID-19. As for the study in general: SARS-CoV-2 PCR on nasal swabs had been positive for the convalescent patients; several were mild and one was severe. Overlapping peptides of the spike proteins of SARS-CoV-2, HCoV-NL63, HCoV-OC43 and HCoV-229E were used for cell stimulation.

Treatment specified: approximately nine-day PBMC culture with coronavirus spike peptide pools or control peptides (ViraFEST assay). TCRs were sequenced by ViraFEST after antigen-specific T cells had been expanded with peptide pools. At the Johns Hopkins FTIC core, DNA taken from cultured CD4+ T cells was sequenced by way of the Oncomine TCR Beta short-read assay. TCRdb re-called the PCR reads through MiXCR, storing one row per CDR3 protein. The sample includes a few thousand distinct CDR3 sequences, roughly half seen only once; the top ten take around 19%. Germline values: CDR1 WNHNN, CDR2 SYGVQD (reference sequence). V was clipped by 6 bases and J by 0 bases, with 4 bases between them. The CDR3 extends over 12 amino acids. On this clonotype: What it binds is not known.

The receptor was derived from a human donor who had recovered from COVID-19. V gene TRBV10-1 combines with J gene TRBJ2-3; D gene unclear. Source material: CD4+ T cells from blood, cultured in vitro. The CDR3 coding sequence is TGCGCCAGCAGCGCAAGCACAGATACGCAGTATTTT. Its protein product is CASSASTDTQYF.